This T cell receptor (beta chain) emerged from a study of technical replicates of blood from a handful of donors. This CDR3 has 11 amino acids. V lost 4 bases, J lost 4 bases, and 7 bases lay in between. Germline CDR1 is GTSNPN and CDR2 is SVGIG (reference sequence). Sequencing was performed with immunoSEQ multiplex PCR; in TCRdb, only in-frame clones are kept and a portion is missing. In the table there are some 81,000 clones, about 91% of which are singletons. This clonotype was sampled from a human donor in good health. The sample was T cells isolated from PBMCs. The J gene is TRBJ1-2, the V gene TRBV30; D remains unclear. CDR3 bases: TGTGCCTGGAACGTAGCCTATGGCTACACCTTC. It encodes CAWNVAYGYTF.